Below, 24 T cell receptor beta chains from the same sample are listed, as sequenced in a study of PD-L1 blockade in urothelial cancer. Assay: immunoSEQ multiplex PCR; the TCRdb copy retains only in-frame clones and omits some. The top ten clones hold around 0.94% of a sample with about 76,000 clones, under 95% of them seen once. Time point of the sample: peripheral blood 6 weeks after treatment start. The sequences come from PBMCs, collected around atezolizumab (anti-PD-L1) treatment. The source of these receptors is a woman over 75 with urothelial cancer.

The CDR3 nucleotides read TGCGCCAGCAGTGAGTCCGGGGTCCTCCGAGATGGCTACACCTTC. Encoded protein: CASSESGVLRDGYTF. The chain employs TRBV10-1 and TRBJ1-2; D is ambiguous. From germline, CDR1 is WNHNN and CDR2 SYGVQD (reference sequence). Trimming shortened V by 0 bases and J by 6 bases, and 14 bases separated the two germline ends. CDR3 length: 15 amino acids.

The chain combines TRBV18 with TRBJ2-5; perhaps TRBD1 as D (5 bases). The germline V gene encodes CDR1 KGHSH and CDR2 LQKENI. V was trimmed by 4 bases and J by 5 bases, leaving 20 bases between them. The CDR3 sequence is 16 residues long. CDR3 loop: CASSRQRDSWVETQYF. The DNA of the CDR3 is TGTGCCAGCTCACGGCAACGCGACAGCTGGGTGGAGACCCAGTACTTC.

This chain links TRBV7-3 with TRBJ1-2; D gene unclear. V lost 4 bases to trimming and J lost 4 bases, with 16 bases between them. The CDR3 sequence is 15 residues long. Germline CDR1 SGHTA, CDR2 FQGTGA. CDR3 protein: CASSSKGPAGYGYTF. The CDR3, as DNA: TGTGCCAGCAGCTCAAAGGGCCCCGCGGGCTATGGCTACACCTTC.

The chain links TRBV11-2 to TRBJ2-1; the match to TRBD2 covers 7 bases. With 3 bases clipped from V and 3 bases from J, the junction kept 5 bases outside the gene matches. Germline lookup yields CDR1 SGHAT and CDR2 FQNNGV. CDR3 length: 15 amino acids. Here the CDR3 DNA reads TGTGCCAGCAGCTTGGAGTCTAGCGGCTACAATGAGCAGTTCTTC. Translating gives CASSLESSGYNEQFF.

The rearrangement joins TRBV30 to TRBJ2-7; 9 bases match TRBD2. CDR1 is GTSNPN and CDR2 is SVGIG in the germline V gene (reference sequence). The CDR3 runs to 14 residues. With 7 bases clipped from V and 1 base from J, the junction kept 8 bases outside the gene matches. CDR3 DNA: TGTGCCTCTTCTGGCACTAGCGGGTCCTACGAGCAGTACTTC. Protein sequence: CASSGTSGSYEQYF.

V usage is TRBV19 and J usage is TRBJ1-1; tentative D call: TRBD1 (5 bases). Trimming removed 4 bases at V and 1 base at J, with 10 bases between. This CDR3 contains 14 residues. Germline CDR1 is LNHDA and CDR2 is SQIVND (reference sequence). For the CDR3, the DNA is TGTGCCAGTAGTAGACAGACCAAGAACACTGAAGCTTTCTTT. Translating gives CASSRQTKNTEAFF.

The chain carries TRBV7-2 and TRBJ1-2, with 7 bases matching TRBD1. V gave up 5 bases and J gave up 5 bases; unmatched junction bases: 11. Germline V gene lookup returns CDR1 SGHTA and CDR2 FQGNSA. This CDR3 is built from 15 residues. CDR3 amino acids: CASSPRDTGVYGYTF. In DNA form, the CDR3 reads TGTGCCAGCAGCCCAAGAGACACAGGGGTGTATGGCTACACCTTC.

This chain uses TRBV2 with TRBJ1-5, with 10 bases lining up with TRBD1. There are 15 residues in the CDR3. Trimming removed 6 bases from V and 5 bases from J; junction bases left unmatched: 7. Germline V gene lookup returns CDR1 SNHLY and CDR2 FYNNEI. CDR3 nucleotides: TGTGCCAGCAGAAGCCGACAGGGGGCGGATCAGCCCCAGCATTTT. It is translated as CASRSRQGADQPQHF. Complete variable domain (other parts from reference TRBV2 and TRBJ1-5): EPEVTQTPSHQVTQMGQEVILRCVPISNHLYFYWYRQILGQKVEFLVSFYNNEISEKSEIFDDQFSVERPDGSNFTLKIRSTKLEDSAMYFCASRSRQGADQPQHFGDGTRLSIL.

The chain is built from TRBV5-1 and TRBJ2-7; a weak D match, TRBD2 (6 bases). The CDR3 spans 16 residues. Trimming pared 3 bases from V and 0 bases from J, leaving 16 bases between. Per the germline V gene, CDR1 is SGHRS and CDR2 is YFSETQ. The CDR3 bases are TGCGCCAGCAGCTCCTGGGGGACTTTCAACTCCTACGAGCAGTACTTC. Protein sequence: CASSSWGTFNSYEQYF.

The gene calls are TRBV18 and TRBJ1-1; maybe TRBD1 (5 bases). Germline CDR1 KGHSH, CDR2 LQKENI. The ends were cut back, 2 bases at V and 5 bases at J, with 18 bases in the middle. This CDR3 has 16 residues. CDR3 sequence (DNA): TGTGCCAGCTCACCAAGCCTCGGGGGAATTGGGACTGAAGCTTTCTTT. Translated, it gives CASSPSLGGIGTEAFF.

This chain uses TRBV28 with TRBJ2-5; TRBD1 matches at 10 bases. The germline V gene has CDR1 MDHEN and CDR2 SYDVKM. The ends lost 5 bases at V and 5 bases at J; junction bases unmatched: 5. The CDR3 covers 14 residues. The CDR3 loop reads CASSPTGGGETQYF. CDR3 nucleotide sequence: TGTGCCAGCAGTCCGACAGGGGGCGGTGAGACCCAGTACTTC.

J is TRBJ2-2 and V is TRBV29-1, with D possibly matching TRBD2 (6 bases). Deletions cut 4 bases from V and 6 bases from J, with 15 bases between. The germline CDR1 and CDR2 sequences are SQVTM and ANQGSEA. The length of the CDR3 is 14 residues. DNA for the CDR3: TGCAGCGTTGCTAGGGAGGCTTTACCCGGGGAGCTGTTTTTT. Protein sequence: CSVAREALPGELFF.

The chain joins TRBV19 to TRBJ1-1, with D possibly matching TRBD1 (5 bases). V lost 1 base, J lost 1 base, and 7 bases lay in between. The CDR3 consists of 14 residues. CDR1 and CDR2 (germline): LNHDA, SQIVND (reference sequence). The CDR3 sequence is CASSIVGQNTEAFF. The CDR3 DNA reads TGTGCCAGTAGTATAGTTGGACAGAACACTGAAGCTTTCTTT.

The rearrangement links TRBV9 to TRBJ2-1; 9 positions match TRBD2. This CDR3 contains 15 residues. The V and J ends lost 4 bases and 5 bases, in that order; junction bases with no gene match: 7. Germline V lookup: CDR1 SGDLS, CDR2 YYNGEE. CDR3 sequence: CASSPGASGNNEQFF. DNA for the CDR3: TGTGCCAGCAGCCCTGGGGCTAGCGGGAACAATGAGCAGTTCTTC.

The CDR3 DNA is TGTGCCAGCAGCGAGGGACAGGGGGCCTCCTACGAGCAGTACTTC. This translates into CASSEGQGASYEQYF. The rearrangement links TRBV5-4 to TRBJ2-7; TRBD1 aligns across 12 bases. Trimming at V came to 4 bases and at J to 0 bases, leaving 2 bases not matched to a gene. CDR1 is SGHNT and CDR2 is YYREEE in the germline V gene (reference sequence). The CDR3 consists of 15 residues.

The chain recombines TRBV29-1 with TRBJ1-2; 7 bases are shared with TRBD1. This CDR3 has 14 residues. Per the germline V gene, CDR1 is SQVTM and CDR2 is ANQGSEA. V was pared by 6 bases and J by 7 bases, with 14 bases of the junction left unmatched. CDR3 sequence (DNA): TGCAGCGTCACTGGGGATTCAGGGGGAGGTGGCTACACCTTC. Protein sequence: CSVTGDSGGGGYTF.

A word on this clone: Because it lacks the conserved phenylalanine or tryptophan at the end, this CDR3 is likely a read error. Because the CDR3's place on the DNA is in doubt, the DNA is left out and the CDR3 is given as listed by TCRdb. This chain uses TRBV6-1 with TRBJ1-1. Germline CDR1 MNHNS, CDR2 SASEGT. Ends included, the CDR3 has 13 residues. CDR3 amino acids: CASSDAGRITPKI.

V is TRBV19 and J is TRBJ1-2; maybe TRBD1 (5 bases). CDR1 and CDR2 (germline): LNHDA, SQIVND (reference sequence). V was shortened by 10 bases and J by 2 bases, with 14 bases between the two germline ends. The CDR3 covers 13 residues. The CDR3: CAIRGAPNYGYTF. CDR3 coding DNA: TGTGCCATAAGGGGCGCTCCCAACTATGGCTACACCTTC.

The chain uses TRBV7-6 and TRBJ1-1; D is possibly TRBD1 (5 bases). The V gene lost 5 bases and the J gene lost 4 bases, with 17 bases spanning the gap. The CDR3 is made up of 15 amino acids. CDR1 is SGHVS, CDR2 FNYEAQ, per germline. As DNA, the CDR3 is TGTGCCAGCAGCGGGGTGATTGGGGCTGCCACTGAAGCTTTCTTT. Translating it yields CASSGVIGAATEAFF.

Here the CDR3 DNA reads TGTGCCAGCAGCCAAGATAGGCAGGGATCCACAACTAATGAAAAACTGTTTTTT. This gives the protein CASSQDRQGSTTNEKLFF. The chain is built from TRBV4-2 and TRBJ1-4; D is perhaps TRBD1 (5 bases). The CDR3 extends over 18 amino acids. V lost 0 bases to trimming and J lost 0 bases, with 14 bases between them. Per germline, CDR1 LGHNA and CDR2 YNFKEQ.

The gene calls are TRBV7-3 and TRBJ1-1; the match to TRBD1 covers 8 bases. The J segment lost 4 bases and the V segment lost 5 bases, leaving 3 bases of the junction unmatched. There are 13 residues in the CDR3. CDR1 is SGHTA and CDR2 is FQGTGA in the germline V gene. This CDR3 is CASSPTGGTEAFF. Here the CDR3 DNA reads TGTGCCAGCAGCCCAACAGGGGGCACTGAAGCTTTCTTT.

The chain employs TRBV5-1 and TRBJ2-2; D unresolved. V was pared by 8 bases and J by 4 bases, with 15 bases between. The CDR3 is 14 amino acids. In germline, CDR1 is SGHRS, CDR2 YFSETQ. This chain's CDR3 is CASRLAPVTGELFF. CDR3 DNA sequence: TGCGCCAGTCGCCTCGCGCCTGTCACCGGGGAGCTGTTTTTT.

This sequence joins TRBV29-1 and TRBJ2-1, with D possibly being TRBD1 (5 bases). CDR3 length: 14 residues. V shed 8 bases and J shed 0 bases, with 14 bases lying between them. Germline V gives CDR1 SQVTM, CDR2 ANQGSEA. CDR3 sequence (DNA): TGCAGCTCCAGGGCCTCTAGCTCCTACAATGAGCAGTTCTTC. It yields the protein CSSRASSSYNEQFF.

The chain joins TRBV15 to TRBJ1-1, with D unclear. Looked up from germline, CDR1 is LNHNV and CDR2 is YYDKDF (reference sequence). There are 15 residues in the CDR3. V lost 2 bases and J 5 bases, leaving 15 bases between the germline ends. CDR3 amino acids: CATSRPATQWTEAFF. CDR3 DNA: TGTGCCACCAGCAGACCGGCGACACAATGGACTGAAGCTTTCTTT.